These T cell receptor beta chains were read from a single sample in a study of T cells in localized non-small cell lung cancer. Sequencing was performed with immunoSEQ multiplex PCR; in TCRdb, only in-frame clones are kept and a portion is missing. The top ten clones hold roughly 7.5% of a sample with roughly 2,700 clones, 27% of them seen once. The sequenced sample was normal lung tissue next to the tumor, obtained before any cancer treatment. Receptor source: a man between 40 and 70 years old with stage I lung adenocarcinoma. CDR3s include the opening cysteine and the closing phenylalanine or tryptophan. A D gene is named only where the DNA matches it firmly. For some rows the clone size is stated as once, few or many, or as a class when expanded; others skip it.

NA	TRBJ2-2	TRBV15	NA	15	CATSRDKGGTGELFF	TGTGCCACCAGCAGAGATAAGGGGGGTACCGGGGAGCTGTTTTTT
NA	TRBJ1-3	TRBV30	TRBD1	15	CAWSVHRGKADTIYF	TGTGCCTGGAGTGTCCACAGGGGTAAGGCTGACACCATATATTTT
few	TRBJ2-5	TRBV2	NA	13	CASSEYRGETQYF	TGTGCCAGCAGTGAATATCGGGGAGAGACCCAGTACTTC
NA	TRBJ2-2	TRBV19	TRBD1	12	CASNQGAGELFF	TGTGCCAGTAATCAGGGGGCCGGGGAGCTGTTTTTT
NA	TRBJ1-1	TRBV29-1	NA	15	CSVRIGARGGTEAFF	TGCAGCGTTCGGATAGGGGCTCGCGGGGGCACTGAAGCTTTCTTT
NA	TRBJ1-1	TRBV29-1	NA	15	CSVGPPRAFVTEAFF	TGCAGCGTTGGCCCTCCCCGGGCGTTTGTCACTGAAGCTTTCTTT
once	TRBJ2-3	TRBV19	TRBD1	14	CASSRTGTTDTQYF	TGTGCCAGTAGCAGGACAGGGACTACAGATACGCAGTATTTT
medium-sized	TRBJ1-5	TRBV4-1	NA	17	CASSQDGRGGSNQPQHF	TGCGCCAGCAGCCAAGACGGGCGGGGGGGTAGCAATCAGCCCCAGCATTTT
NA	TRBJ2-7	TRBV11-3	NA	14	CASSLGGDTYEQYF	TGTGCCAGCAGCTTGGGAGGAGACACCTACGAGCAGTACTTC
few	TRBJ1-2	TRBV11-3	TRBD1	16	CASSLAGTGDSYGYTF	TGTGCCAGCAGCTTGGCCGGGACAGGGGATTCCTATGGCTACACCTTC
few	TRBJ1-5	TRBV4-1	NA	15	CASSQDGAVNQPQHF	TGCGCCAGCAGCCAAGATGGGGCAGTTAATCAGCCCCAGCATTTT
NA	TRBJ2-5	TRBV11-3	TRBD1	14	CASSSNDREETQYF	TGTGCCAGCAGCTCTAACGACAGGGAAGAGACCCAGTACTTC